This T cell receptor beta chain was retrieved from a study of T-cell reconstitution after alpha-beta-depleted transplantation in children. This CDR3 region has 17 residues. Germline CDR1 SGHVS, CDR2 FQNEAQ. The V end was cut by 5 bases, the J end by 5 bases, with 22 bases between. Study-wide results and caveats: Newly produced T cells mostly provided counts and TCRbeta diversity after one year, as hyperexpanded clones declined.

On this clonotype itself: Its antigen is currently unknown.

Unique molecular identifiers were used to barcode this TCRbeta library. TCRdb re-derived calls from the PCR reads in MiXCR, one entry per CDR3 protein. The sample holds 750,000 to 950,000 distinct CDR3 sequences; roughly 15% are singletons and the top ten take around 5.3%. Sequencing was performed on PBMCs, mostly from graft donor cells, taken 360 days after TCRalphabeta/CD19-depleted stem cell transplant. This receptor was identified in a male patient between 5 and 17 years old who had a stem cell transplant for acute lymphoblastic leukemia, so the T cells may come from the graft donor. The rearrangement links TRBV7-8 to TRBJ2-1; D possibly corresponds to TRBD2 (5 bases). CDR3 sequence reads: CASSVQDRVASDNEQFF. The CDR3 DNA is TGTGCCAGCAGCGTCCAGGATCGGGTAGCGAGTGACAATGAGCAGTTCTTC.